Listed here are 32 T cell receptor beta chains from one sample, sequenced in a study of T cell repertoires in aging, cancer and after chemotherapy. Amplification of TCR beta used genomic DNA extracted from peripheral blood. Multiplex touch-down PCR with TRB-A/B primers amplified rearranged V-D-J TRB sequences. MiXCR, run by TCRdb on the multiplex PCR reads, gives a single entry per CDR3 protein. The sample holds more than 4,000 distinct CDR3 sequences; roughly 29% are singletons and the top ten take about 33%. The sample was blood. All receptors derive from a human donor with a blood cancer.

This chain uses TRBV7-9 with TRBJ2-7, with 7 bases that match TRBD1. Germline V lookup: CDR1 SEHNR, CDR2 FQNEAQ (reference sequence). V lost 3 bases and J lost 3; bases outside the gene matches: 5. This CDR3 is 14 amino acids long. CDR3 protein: CASSFLTGNYEQYF. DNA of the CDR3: TGTGCCAGCAGCTTCCTGACAGGGAACTACGAGCAGTACTTC.

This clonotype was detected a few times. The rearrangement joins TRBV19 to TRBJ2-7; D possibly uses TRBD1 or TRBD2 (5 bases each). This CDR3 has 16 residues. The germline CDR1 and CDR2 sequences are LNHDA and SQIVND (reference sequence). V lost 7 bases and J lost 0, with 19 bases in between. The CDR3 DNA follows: TGTGCCAGTACCCCTGGGGCGGGTCAGAGCTCCTACGAGCAGTACTTC. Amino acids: CASTPGAGQSSYEQYF.

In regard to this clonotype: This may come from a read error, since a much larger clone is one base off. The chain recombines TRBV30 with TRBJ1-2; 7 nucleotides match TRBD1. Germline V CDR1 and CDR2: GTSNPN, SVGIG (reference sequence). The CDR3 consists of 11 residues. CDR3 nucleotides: TGTGTCTGGGGACAGATCTATGGCTACACCTTC. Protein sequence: CVWGQIYGYTF.

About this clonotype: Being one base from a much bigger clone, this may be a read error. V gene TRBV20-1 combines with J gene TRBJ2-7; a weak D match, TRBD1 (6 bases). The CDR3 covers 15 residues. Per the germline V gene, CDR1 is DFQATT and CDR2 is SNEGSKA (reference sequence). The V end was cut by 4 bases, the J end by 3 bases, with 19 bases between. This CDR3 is CSANIQGWVGYEQYF. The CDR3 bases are TGCAGTGCTAACATTCAGGGGTGGGTAGGCTACGAGCAGTACTTC.

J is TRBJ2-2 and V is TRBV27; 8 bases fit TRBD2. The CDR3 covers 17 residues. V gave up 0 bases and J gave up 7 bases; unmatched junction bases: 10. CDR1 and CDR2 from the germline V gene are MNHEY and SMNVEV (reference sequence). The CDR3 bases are TGTGCCAGCAGTTTATCGTCTAGCGGGCAGATTAACGGGGAGCTGTTTTTT. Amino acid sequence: CASSLSSSGQINGELFF.

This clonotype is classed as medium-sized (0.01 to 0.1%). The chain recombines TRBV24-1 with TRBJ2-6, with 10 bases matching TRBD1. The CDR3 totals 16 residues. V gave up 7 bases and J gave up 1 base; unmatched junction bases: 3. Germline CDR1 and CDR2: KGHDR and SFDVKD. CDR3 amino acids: CATSRDRGSGANVLTF. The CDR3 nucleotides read TGTGCCACCAGCCGGGACAGGGGTTCTGGGGCCAACGTCCTGACTTTC.

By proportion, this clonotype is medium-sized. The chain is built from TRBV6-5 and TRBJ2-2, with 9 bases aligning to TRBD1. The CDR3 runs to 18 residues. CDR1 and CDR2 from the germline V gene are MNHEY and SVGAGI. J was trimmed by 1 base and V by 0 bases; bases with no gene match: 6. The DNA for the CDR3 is TGTGCCAGCAGTTACTCCCGGGACAGGGTAAAGAACACCGGGGAGCTGTTTTTT. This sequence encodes CASSYSRDRVKNTGELFF.

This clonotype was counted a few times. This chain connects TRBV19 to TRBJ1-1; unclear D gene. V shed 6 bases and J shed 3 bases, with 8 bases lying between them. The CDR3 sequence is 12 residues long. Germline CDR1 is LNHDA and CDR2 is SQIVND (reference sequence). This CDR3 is CASSVGYTEAFF. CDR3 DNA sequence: TGTGCCAGTAGCGTGGGGTACACTGAAGCTTTCTTT.

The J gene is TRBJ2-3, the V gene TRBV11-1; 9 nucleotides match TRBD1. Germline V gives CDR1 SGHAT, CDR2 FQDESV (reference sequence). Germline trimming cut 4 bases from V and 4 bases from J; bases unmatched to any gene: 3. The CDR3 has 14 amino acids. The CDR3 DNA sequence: TGTGCCAGCAGCTCGGGGACAGGGCCAGATACGCAGTATTTT. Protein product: CASSSGTGPDTQYF.

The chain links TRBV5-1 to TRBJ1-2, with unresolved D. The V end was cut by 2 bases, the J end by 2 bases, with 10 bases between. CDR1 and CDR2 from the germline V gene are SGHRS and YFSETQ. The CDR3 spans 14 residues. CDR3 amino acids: CASSLSVQNYGYTF. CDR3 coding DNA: TGCGCCAGCAGCTTATCAGTACAGAACTATGGCTACACCTTC. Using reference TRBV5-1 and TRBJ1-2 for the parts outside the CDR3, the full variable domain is KAGVTQTPRYLIKTRGQQVTLSCSPISGHRSVSWYQQTPGQGLQFLFEYFSETQRNKGNFPGRFSGRQFSNSRSEMNVSTLELGDSALYLCASSLSVQNYGYTFGSGTRLTVV.

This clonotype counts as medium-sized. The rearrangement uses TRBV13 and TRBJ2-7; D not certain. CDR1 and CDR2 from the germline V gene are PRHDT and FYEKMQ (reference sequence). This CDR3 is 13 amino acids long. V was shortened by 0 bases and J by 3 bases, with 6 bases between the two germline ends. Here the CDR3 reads CASSLGADYEQYF. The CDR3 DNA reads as TGTGCCAGCAGCTTAGGCGCGGACTACGAGCAGTACTTC.

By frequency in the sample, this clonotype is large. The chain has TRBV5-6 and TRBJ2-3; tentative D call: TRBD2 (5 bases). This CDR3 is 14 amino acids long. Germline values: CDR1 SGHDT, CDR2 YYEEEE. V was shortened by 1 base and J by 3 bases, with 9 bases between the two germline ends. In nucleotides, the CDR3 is TGTGCCAGCAGCTTGTGGGGAGAAACAGATACGCAGTATTTT. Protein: CASSLWGETDTQYF. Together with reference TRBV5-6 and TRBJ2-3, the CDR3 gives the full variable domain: DAGVTQSPTHLIKTRGQQVTLRCSPKSGHDTVSWYQQALGQGPQFIFQYYEEEERQRGNFPDRFSGHQFPNYSSELNVNALLLGDSALYLCASSLWGETDTQYFGPGTRLTVL.

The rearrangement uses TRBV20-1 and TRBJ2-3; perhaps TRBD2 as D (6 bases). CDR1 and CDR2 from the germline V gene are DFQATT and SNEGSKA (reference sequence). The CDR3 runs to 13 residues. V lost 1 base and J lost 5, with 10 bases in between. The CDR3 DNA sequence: TGCAGTGCTAGAGTTGGGGGGAAAGATACGCAGTATTTT. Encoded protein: CSARVGGKDTQYF.

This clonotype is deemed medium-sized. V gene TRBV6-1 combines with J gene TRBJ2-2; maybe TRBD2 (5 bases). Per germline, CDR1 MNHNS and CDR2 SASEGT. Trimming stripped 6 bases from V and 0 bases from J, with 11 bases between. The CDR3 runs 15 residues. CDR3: CASRPGNANTGELFF. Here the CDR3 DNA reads TGTGCCAGCAGGCCGGGAAACGCGAACACCGGGGAGCTGTTTTTT.

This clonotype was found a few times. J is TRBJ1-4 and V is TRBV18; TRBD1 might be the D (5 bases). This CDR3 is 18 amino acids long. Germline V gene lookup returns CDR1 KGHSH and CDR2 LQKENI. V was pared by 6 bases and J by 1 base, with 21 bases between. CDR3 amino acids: CASSLNPRGPGTNEKLFF. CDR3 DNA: TGTGCCAGCTCGCTCAACCCTAGGGGCCCGGGAACTAATGAAAAACTGTTTTTT.

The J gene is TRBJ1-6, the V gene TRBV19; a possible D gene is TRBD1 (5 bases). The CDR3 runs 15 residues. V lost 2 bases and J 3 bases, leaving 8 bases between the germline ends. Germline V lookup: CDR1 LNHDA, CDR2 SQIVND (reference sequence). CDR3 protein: CASSIWGFYNSPLHF. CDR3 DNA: TGTGCCAGTAGTATATGGGGCTTCTATAATTCACCCCTCCACTTT.

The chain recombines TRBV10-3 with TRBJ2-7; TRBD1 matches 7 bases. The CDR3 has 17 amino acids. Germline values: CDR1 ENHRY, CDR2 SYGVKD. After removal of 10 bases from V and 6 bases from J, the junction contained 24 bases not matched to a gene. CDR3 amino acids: CASTNPGVKGAVSEQYF. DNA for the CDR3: TGTGCCAGCACCAATCCCGGGGTCAAGGGGGCGGTCAGCGAGCAGTACTTC.

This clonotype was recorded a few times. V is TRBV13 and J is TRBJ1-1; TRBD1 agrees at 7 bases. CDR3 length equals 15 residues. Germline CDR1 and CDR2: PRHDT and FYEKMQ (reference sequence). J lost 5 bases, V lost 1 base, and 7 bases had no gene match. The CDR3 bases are TGTGCCAGCAGCTTAGCAGGGGGAGCGGCAACTGAAGCTTTCTTT. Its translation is CASSLAGGAATEAFF.

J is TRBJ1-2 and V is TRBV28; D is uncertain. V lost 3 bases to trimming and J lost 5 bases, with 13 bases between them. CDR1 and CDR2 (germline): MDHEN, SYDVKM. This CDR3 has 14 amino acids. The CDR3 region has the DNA TGTGCCAGCAGTTTCCAGCGGCTCCGATATGGCTACACCTTC. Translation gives CASSFQRLRYGYTF.

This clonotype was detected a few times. The CDR3 here is CASSEVRGEGSPLHF. In DNA form, the CDR3 reads TGTGCCAGCAGTGAAGTTCGAGGGGAGGGTTCACCCCTCCACTTT. This chain connects TRBV6-1 to TRBJ1-6; possible D gene TRBD1, 5 bases. In germline, CDR1 is MNHNS, CDR2 SASEGT. Between the trimmed V and J ends, which lost 1 base and 9 bases, there was a span of 13 bases. The CDR3 is made up of 15 amino acids.

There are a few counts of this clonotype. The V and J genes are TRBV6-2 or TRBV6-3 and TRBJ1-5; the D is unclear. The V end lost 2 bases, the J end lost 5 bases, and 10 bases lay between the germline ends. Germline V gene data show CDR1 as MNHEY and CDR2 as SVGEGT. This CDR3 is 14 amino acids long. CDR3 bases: TGTGCCAGCAGTTACCGCAAACCCGATCAGCCCCAGCATTTT. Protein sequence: CASSYRKPDQPQHF.

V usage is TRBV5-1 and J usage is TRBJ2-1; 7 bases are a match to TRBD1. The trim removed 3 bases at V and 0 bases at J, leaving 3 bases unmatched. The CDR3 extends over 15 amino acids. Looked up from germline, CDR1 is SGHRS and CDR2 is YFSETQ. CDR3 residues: CASSYDRASYNEQFF. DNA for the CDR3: TGCGCCAGCAGCTATGACAGGGCCTCCTACAATGAGCAGTTCTTC.

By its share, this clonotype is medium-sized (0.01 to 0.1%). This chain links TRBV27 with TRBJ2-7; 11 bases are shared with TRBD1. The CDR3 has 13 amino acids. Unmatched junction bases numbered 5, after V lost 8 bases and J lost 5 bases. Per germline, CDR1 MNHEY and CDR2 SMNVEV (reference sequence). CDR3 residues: CASGGTGGDEQYF. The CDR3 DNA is TGTGCCAGCGGGGGGACAGGGGGAGACGAGCAGTACTTC.

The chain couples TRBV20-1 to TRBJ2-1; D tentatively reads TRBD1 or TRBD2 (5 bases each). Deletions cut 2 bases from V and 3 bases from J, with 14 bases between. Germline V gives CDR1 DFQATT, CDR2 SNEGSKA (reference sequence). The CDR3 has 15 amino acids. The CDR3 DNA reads TGCAGTGCTAGACTTGGGGGACGCCGCTACAATGAGCAGTTCTTC. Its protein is CSARLGGRRYNEQFF.

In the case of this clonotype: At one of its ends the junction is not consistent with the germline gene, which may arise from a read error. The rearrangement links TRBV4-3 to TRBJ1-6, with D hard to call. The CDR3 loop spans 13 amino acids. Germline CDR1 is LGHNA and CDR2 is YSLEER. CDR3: CASSQDSVSPLHF. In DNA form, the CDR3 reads TGTGCCAGCAGCCAAGATTCCGTTTCACCCCTCCACTTT.

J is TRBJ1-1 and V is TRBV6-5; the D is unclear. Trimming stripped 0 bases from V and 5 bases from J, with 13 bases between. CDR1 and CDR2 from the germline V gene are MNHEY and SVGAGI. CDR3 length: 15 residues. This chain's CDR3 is CASSYSIGPSTEAFF. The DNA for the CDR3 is TGTGCCAGCAGTTACTCGATTGGTCCTAGTACTGAAGCTTTCTTT.

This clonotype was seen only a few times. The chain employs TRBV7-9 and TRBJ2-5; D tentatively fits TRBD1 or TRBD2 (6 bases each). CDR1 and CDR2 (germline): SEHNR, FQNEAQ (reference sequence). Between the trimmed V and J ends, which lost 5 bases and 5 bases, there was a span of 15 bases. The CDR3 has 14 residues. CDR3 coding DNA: TGTGCCAGCAGCCCACAGGGAGGTGAGGAGACCCAGTACTTC. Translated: CASSPQGGEETQYF.

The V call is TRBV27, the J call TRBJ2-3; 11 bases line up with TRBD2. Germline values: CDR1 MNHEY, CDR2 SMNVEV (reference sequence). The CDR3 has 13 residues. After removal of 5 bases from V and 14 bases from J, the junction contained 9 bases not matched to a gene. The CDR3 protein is CASSPQGLAAWYF. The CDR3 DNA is TGTGCCAGCAGTCCCCAGGGACTAGCGGCGTGGTATTTT.

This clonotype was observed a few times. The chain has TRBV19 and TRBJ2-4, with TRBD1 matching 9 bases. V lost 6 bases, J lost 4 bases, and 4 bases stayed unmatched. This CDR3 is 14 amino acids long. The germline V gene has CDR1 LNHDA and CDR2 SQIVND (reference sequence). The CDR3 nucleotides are TGTGCCAGTAGAGCTGGGACAGGGAAAAACATTCAGTACTTC. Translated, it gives CASRAGTGKNIQYF.

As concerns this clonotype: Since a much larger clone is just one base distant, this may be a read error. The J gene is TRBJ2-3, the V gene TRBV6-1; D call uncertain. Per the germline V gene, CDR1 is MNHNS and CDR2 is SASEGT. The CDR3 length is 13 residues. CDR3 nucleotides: TGTGCCGGCAGTGAAGAGAAGGGTGATACGCAGTATTTT. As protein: CAGSEEKGDTQYF.

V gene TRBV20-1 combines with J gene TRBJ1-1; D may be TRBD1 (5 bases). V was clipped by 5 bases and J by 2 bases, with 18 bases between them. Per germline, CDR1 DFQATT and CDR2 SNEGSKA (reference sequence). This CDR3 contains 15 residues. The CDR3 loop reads CSAGTQLRINTEAFF. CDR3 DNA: TGCAGTGCTGGGACGCAATTACGGATAAACACTGAAGCTTTCTTT.

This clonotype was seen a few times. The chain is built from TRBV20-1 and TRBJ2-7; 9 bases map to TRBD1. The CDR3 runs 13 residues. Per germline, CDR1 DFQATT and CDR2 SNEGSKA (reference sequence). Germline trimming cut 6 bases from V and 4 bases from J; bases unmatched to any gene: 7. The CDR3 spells CSATGTGFYEQYF. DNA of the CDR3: TGCAGTGCAACCGGGACAGGGTTTTACGAGCAGTACTTC.